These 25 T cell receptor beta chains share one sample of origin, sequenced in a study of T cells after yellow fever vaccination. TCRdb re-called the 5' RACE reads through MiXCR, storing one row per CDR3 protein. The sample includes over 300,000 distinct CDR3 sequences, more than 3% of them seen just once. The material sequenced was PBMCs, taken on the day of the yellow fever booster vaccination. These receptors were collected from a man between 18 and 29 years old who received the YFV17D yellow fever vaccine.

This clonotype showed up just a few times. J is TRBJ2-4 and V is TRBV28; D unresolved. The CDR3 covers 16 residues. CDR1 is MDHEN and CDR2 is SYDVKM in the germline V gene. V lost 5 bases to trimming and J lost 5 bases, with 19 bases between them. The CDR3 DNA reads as TGTGCCAGCAGTCGGTGGGCGGAACTGCGCGAAAACATTCAGTACTTC. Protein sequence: CASSRWAELRENIQYF. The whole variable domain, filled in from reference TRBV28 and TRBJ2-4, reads DVKVTQSSRYLVKRTGEKVFLECVQDMDHENMFWYRQDPGLGLRLIYFSYDVKMKEKGDIPEGYSVSREKKERFSLILESASTNQTSMYLCASSRWAELRENIQYFGAGTRLSVL.

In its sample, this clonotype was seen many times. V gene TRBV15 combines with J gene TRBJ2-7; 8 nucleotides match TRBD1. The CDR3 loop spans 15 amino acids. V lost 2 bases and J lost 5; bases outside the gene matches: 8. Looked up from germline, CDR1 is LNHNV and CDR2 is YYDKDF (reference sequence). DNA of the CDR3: TGTGCCACCAGCAGATCAGACAGGGGTCCCCACGAGCAGTACGTC. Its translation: CATSRSDRGPHEQYV.

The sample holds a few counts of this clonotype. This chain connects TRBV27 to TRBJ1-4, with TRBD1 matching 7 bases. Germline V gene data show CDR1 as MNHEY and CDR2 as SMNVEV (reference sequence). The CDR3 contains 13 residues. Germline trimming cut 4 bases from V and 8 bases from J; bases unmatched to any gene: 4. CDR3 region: CASSSNRGEKLFF. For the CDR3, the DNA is TGTGCCAGCAGTTCCAACAGGGGAGAAAAACTGTTTTTT.

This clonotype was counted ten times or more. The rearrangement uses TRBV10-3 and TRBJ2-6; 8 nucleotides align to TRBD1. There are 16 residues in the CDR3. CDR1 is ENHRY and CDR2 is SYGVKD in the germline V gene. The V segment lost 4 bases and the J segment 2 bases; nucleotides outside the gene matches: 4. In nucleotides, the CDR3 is TGTGCCATCAGTGGAACAGGGGGACCTGGGGCCAACGTCCTGACTTTC. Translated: CAISGTGGPGANVLTF.

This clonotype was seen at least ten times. CDR3 nucleotides: TGCAGCGTTGAGAGTGGAGGCGAGCAGTACGTC. Translation: CSVESGGEQYV. The chain carries TRBV29-1 and TRBJ2-7; D is perhaps TRBD2 (5 bases). Germline V gene lookup returns CDR1 SQVTM and CDR2 ANQGSEA. V lost 3 bases and J 6 bases, leaving 9 bases between the germline ends. The CDR3 is 11 amino acids.

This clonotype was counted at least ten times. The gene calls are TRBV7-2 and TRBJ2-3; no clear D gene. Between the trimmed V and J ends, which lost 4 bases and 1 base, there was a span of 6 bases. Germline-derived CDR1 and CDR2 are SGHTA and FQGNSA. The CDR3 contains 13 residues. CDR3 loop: CASSSFGTDTQYF. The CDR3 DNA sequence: TGTGCCAGCAGCTCGTTCGGCACAGATACGCAGTATTTT.

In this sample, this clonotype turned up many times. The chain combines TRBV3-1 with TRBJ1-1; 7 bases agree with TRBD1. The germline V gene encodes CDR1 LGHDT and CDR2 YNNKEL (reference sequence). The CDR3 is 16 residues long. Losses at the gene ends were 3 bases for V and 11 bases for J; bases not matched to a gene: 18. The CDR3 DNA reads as TGTGCCAGCAGCCAGTGGGGACAGACAACCAACACTTGGGCTTTCTTT. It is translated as CASSQWGQTTNTWAFF. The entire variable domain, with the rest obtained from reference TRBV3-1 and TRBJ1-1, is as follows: DTAVSQTPKYLVTQMGNDKSIKCEQNLGHDTMYWYKQDSKKFLKIMFSYNNKELIINETVPNRFSPKSPDKAHLNLHINSLELGDSAVYFCASSQWGQTTNTWAFFGQGTRLTVV.

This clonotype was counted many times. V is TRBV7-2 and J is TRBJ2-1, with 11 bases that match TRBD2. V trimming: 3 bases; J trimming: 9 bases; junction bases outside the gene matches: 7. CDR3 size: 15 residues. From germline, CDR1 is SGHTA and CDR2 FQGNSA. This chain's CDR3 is CASSLRAGLAGEQFF. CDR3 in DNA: TGTGCCAGCAGCTTGAGGGCCGGACTAGCGGGTGAGCAGTTCTTC.

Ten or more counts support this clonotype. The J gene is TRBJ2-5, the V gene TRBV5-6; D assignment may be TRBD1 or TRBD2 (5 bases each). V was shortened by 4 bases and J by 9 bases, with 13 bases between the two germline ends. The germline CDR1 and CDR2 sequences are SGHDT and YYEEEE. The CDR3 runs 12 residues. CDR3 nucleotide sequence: TGTGCCAGCAGCGCCGGGTGGGGGTCCCAGTACTTC. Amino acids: CASSAGWGSQYF.

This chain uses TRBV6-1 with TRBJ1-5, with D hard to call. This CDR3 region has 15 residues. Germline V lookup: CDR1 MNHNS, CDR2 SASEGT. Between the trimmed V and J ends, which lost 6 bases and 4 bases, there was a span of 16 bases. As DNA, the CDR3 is TGTGCCAGCAGGGCCGGGAACTGGGGAAATCAGCCCCAGCATTTT. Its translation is CASRAGNWGNQPQHF.

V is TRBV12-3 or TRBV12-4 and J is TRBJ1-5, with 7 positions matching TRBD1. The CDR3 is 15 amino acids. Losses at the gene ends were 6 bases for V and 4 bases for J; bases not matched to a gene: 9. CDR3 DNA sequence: TGTGCCAGCAGACTCCGGGACAGTCAAAATCAGCCCCAGCATTTT. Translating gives CASRLRDSQNQPQHF.

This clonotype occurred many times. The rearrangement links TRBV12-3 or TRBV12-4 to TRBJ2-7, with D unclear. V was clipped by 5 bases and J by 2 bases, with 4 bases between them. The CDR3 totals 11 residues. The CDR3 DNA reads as TGTGCCAGCAGTGTTCCCTACGAGCAGTACTTC. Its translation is CASSVPYEQYF.

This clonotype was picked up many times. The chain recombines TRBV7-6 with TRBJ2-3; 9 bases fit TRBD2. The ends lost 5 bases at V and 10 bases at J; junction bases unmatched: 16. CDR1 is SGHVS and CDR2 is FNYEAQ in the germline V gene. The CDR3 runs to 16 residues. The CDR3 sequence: CASSLLSRGGLKAQYF. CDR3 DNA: TGTGCCAGCAGCCTCCTCTCGCGGGGGGGTCTGAAGGCGCAGTATTTT.

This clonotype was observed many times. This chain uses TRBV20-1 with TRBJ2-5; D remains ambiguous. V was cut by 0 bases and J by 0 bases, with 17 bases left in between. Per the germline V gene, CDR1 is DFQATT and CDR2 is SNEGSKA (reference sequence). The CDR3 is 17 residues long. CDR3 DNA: TGCAGTGCTAGAGACCCCTTCTACGGACGTCACCAAGAGACCCAGTACTTC. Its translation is CSARDPFYGRHQETQYF.

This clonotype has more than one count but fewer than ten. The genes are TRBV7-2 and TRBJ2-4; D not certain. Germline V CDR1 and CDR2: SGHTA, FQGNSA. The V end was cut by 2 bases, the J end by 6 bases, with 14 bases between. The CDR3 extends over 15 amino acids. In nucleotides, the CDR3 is TGTGCCAGCAGCTTAAATCAGAGGCCCGGAAACATTCAGTACTTC. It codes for CASSLNQRPGNIQYF.

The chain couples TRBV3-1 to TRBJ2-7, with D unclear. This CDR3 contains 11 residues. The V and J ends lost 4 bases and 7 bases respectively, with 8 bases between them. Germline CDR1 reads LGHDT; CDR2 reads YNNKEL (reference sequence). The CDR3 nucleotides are TGTGCCAGCAGCCGAGTGGGTGAGCAGTACTTC. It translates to CASSRVGEQYF.

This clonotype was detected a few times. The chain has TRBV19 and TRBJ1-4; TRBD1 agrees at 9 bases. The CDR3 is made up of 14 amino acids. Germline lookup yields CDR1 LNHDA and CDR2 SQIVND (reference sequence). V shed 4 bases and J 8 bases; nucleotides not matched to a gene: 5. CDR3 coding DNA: TGTGCCAGTAGTACACAGGGGGCGTACGAAAAACTGTTTTTT. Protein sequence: CASSTQGAYEKLFF.

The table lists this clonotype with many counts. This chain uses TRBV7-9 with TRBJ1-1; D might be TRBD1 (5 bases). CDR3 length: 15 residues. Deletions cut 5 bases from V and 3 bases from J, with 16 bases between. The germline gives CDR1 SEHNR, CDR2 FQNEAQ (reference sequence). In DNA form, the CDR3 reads TGTGCCAGCAGCCCTAGCGGGGCGGGACACACTGAAGCTTTCTTT. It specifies CASSPSGAGHTEAFF.

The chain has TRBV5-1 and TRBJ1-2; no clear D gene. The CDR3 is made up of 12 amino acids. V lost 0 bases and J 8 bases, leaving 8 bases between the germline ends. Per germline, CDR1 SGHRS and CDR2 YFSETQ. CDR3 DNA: TGCGCCAGCAGCTTGGCCAGAGAGGGCTACACCTTC. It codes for CASSLAREGYTF.

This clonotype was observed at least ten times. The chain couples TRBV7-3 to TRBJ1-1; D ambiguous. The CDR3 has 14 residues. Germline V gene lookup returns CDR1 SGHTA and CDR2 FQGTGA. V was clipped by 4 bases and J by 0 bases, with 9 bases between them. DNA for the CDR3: TGTGCCAGCAGCTCTGGCAGTATGAACACTGAAGCTTTCTTT. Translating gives CASSSGSMNTEAFF.

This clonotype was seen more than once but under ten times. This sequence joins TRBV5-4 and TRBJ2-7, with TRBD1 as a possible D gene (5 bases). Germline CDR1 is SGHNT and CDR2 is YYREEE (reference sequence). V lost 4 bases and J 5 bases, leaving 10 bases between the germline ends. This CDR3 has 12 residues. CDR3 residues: CASSRTSHEQYF. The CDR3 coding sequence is TGTGCCAGCAGCAGGACAAGTCACGAGCAGTACTTC.

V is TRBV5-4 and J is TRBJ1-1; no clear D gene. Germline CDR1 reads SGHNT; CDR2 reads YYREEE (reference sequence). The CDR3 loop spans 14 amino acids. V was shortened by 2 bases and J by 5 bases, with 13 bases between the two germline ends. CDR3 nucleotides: TGTGCCAGCAGCTTAGACGGTGGAGGGACTGAAGCTTTCTTT. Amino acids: CASSLDGGGTEAFF.

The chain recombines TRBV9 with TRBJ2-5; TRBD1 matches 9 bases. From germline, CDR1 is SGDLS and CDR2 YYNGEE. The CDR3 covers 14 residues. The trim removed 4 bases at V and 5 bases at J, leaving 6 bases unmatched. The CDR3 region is CASSTGTGLETQYF. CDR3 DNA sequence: TGTGCCAGCAGCACGGGGACAGGGCTGGAGACCCAGTACTTC.

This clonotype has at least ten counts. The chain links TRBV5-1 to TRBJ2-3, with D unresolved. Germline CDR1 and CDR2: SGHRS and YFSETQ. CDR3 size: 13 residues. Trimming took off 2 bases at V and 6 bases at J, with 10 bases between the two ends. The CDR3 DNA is TGCGCCAGCAGCTTAGGCGGTGCTGATACGCAGTATTTT. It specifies CASSLGGADTQYF. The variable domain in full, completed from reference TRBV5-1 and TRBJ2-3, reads KAGVTQTPRYLIKTRGQQVTLSCSPISGHRSVSWYQQTPGQGLQFLFEYFSETQRNKGNFPGRFSGRQFSNSRSEMNVSTLELGDSALYLCASSLGGADTQYFGPGTRLTVL.

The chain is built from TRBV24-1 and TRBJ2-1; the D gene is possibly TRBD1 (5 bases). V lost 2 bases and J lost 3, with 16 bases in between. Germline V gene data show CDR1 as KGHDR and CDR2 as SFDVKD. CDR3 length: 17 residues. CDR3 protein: CATSDWPAGSYYNEQFF. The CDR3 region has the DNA TGTGCCACCAGTGATTGGCCGGCAGGGTCGTACTACAATGAGCAGTTCTTC.